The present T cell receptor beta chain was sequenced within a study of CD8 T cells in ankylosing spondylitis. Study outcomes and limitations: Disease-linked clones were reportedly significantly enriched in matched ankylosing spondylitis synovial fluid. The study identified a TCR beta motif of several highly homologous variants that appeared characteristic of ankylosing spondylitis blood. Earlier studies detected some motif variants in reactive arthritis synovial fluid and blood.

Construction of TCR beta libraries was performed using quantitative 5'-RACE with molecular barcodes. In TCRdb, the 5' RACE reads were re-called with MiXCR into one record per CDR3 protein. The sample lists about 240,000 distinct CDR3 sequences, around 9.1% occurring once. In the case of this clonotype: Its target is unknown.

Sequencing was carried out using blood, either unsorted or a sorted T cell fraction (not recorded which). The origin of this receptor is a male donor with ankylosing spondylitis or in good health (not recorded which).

The CDR3 region has the DNA TGTGCCAGCAGCTCTGGACAGTATAGCAATCAGCCCCAGCATTTT. Its translation is CASSSGQYSNQPQHF. The V gene is TRBV5-5, the J gene TRBJ1-5; weak D call: TRBD1 (6 bases). Germline V CDR1 and CDR2: SGHKS, YYEKEE (reference sequence). The CDR3 consists of 15 residues. Trimming stripped 3 bases from V and 0 bases from J, with 10 bases between.